A single sample is the source of the 18 T cell receptor beta chains below, sequenced in a study of blood T cell repertoires in COVID-19. Only in-frame clones appear in the TCRdb table, and some are missing; sequencing was by immunoSEQ multiplex PCR. This table holds about 50,000 clones, more than 90% found once. The sample consisted of peripheral blood. The receptors derive from a man in his forties or fifties with active COVID-19.

This clone appeared once. V usage is TRBV6-5 and J usage is TRBJ2-7, with a weak D call TRBD2 (5 bases). V gave up 8 bases and J gave up 5 bases, with 10 bases separating them. The CDR3 covers 11 residues. Germline lookup yields CDR1 MNHEY and CDR2 SVGAGI. The CDR3 coding sequence is TGTGCCAGCGGGAAAGCGGACGAGCAGTACTTC. It codes for CASGKADEQYF.

The rearrangement joins TRBV27 to TRBJ2-3; weak D call: TRBD2 (7 bases). V dropped 4 bases and J dropped 4 bases, with 21 bases sitting between them. Germline V CDR1 and CDR2: MNHEY, SMNVEV (reference sequence). This CDR3 spans 17 amino acids. The CDR3 region is CASSSYHGGATPDTQYF. The CDR3 DNA reads as TGTGCCAGCAGTTCGTATCATGGGGGGGCTACGCCAGATACGCAGTATTTT.

The rearrangement joins TRBV24-1 to TRBJ2-1, with a possible D match to TRBD1 (6 bases). Trimming pared 4 bases from V and 15 bases from J, leaving 18 bases between. The length of the CDR3 is 13 residues. Germline V lookup: CDR1 KGHDR, CDR2 SFDVKD. The CDR3 loop is CATSDLGQYPLFF. CDR3 DNA sequence: TGTGCCACCAGTGACCTAGGACAGTACCCCCTGTTCTTC.

DNA for the CDR3: TGCGCCAGCAGCTTGAGTTCGGGTTATAATTCACCCCTCCACTTT. It codes for CASSLSSGYNSPLHF. This chain links TRBV5-1 with TRBJ1-6; no clear D. Trimming removed 1 base at V and 4 bases at J, with 9 bases between. Germline CDR1 SGHRS, CDR2 YFSETQ. The length of the CDR3 is 15 residues.

The V gene is TRBV6-2 or TRBV6-3, the J gene TRBJ2-5; TRBD2 agrees at 8 bases. Germline loops: CDR1 MNHEY, CDR2 SVGEGT. V lost 5 bases and J lost 1; bases outside the gene matches: 6. The CDR3 has 15 amino acids. CDR3 loop: CASSKLRGGQETQYF. The CDR3 region has the DNA TGTGCCAGCAGTAAACTCCGGGGGGGCCAAGAGACCCAGTACTTC.

This clone was counted a single time. V and J are TRBV11-2 and TRBJ2-3, with 7 bases that match TRBD1. Germline CDR1 SGHAT, CDR2 FQNNGV. This CDR3 contains 16 residues. Trimming took 1 base from V and 7 from J; bases not matched to a gene: 11. This CDR3 reads CASSLGRLRGPYTQYF. In DNA, the CDR3 is TGTGCCAGCAGCTTAGGAAGATTGAGGGGGCCTTATACGCAGTATTTT.

The chain employs TRBV12-5 and TRBJ2-1, with TRBD2 matching 7 bases. V lost 2 bases and J lost 2; bases outside the gene matches: 15. This CDR3 region has 19 residues. Germline V gene data show CDR1 as LGHNT and CDR2 as FRNRAP. The DNA of the CDR3 is TGTGCTAGTGGTTTGCCACCGCACTTTCAGCGGGGAACCTACAATGAGCAGTTCTTC. This codes for CASGLPPHFQRGTYNEQFF.

This rearrangement joins TRBV28 to TRBJ2-2; tentatively, D is TRBD2 (5 bases). V dropped 4 bases and J dropped 0 bases, with 9 bases sitting between them. The CDR3 spans 15 residues. Germline values: CDR1 MDHEN, CDR2 SYDVKM. This CDR3 is CASSSFGANTGELFF. DNA of the CDR3: TGTGCCAGCAGTTCCTTCGGGGCGAACACCGGGGAGCTGTTTTTT. The entire variable domain, with the rest obtained from reference TRBV28 and TRBJ2-2, is as follows: DVKVTQSSRYLVKRTGEKVFLECVQDMDHENMFWYRQDPGLGLRLIYFSYDVKMKEKGDIPEGYSVSREKKERFSLILESASTNQTSMYLCASSSFGANTGELFFGEGSRLTVL.

The rearrangement uses TRBV12-5 and TRBJ1-5; D is uncertain. Germline values: CDR1 LGHNT, CDR2 FRNRAP. The CDR3 loop spans 15 amino acids. V was clipped by 6 bases and J by 0 bases, with 12 bases between them. The DNA for the CDR3 is TGTGCTAGTGGCCAAACAGATTATAGCAATCAGCCCCAGCATTTT. This encodes CASGQTDYSNQPQHF.

This chain links TRBV12-5 with TRBJ2-5, with a tentative D call TRBD1 (8 bases). The CDR3 sequence is 13 residues long. V lost 6 bases and J lost 4, with 12 bases in between. Germline V gene sequence: CDR1 LGHNT, CDR2 FRNRAP. The CDR3 DNA sequence: TGTGCTAGTGGCACAGGGGGGGGAGAGACCCAGTACTTC. Its protein product is CASGTGGGETQYF.

This clone was picked up one time. The V and J genes are TRBV7-2 and TRBJ1-3, with D maybe TRBD1 (5 bases). The CDR3 has 15 amino acids. V lost 5 bases and J 0 bases, leaving 11 bases between the germline ends. Germline V lookup: CDR1 SGHTA, CDR2 FQGNSA. DNA of the CDR3: TGTGCCAGCAGCGTTTGGGGCAACTCTGGAAACACCATATATTTT. Amino acid sequence: CASSVWGNSGNTIYF.

J is TRBJ1-4 and V is TRBV6-2 or TRBV6-3, with no clear D. The V gene lost 2 bases and the J gene lost 9 bases, with 13 bases spanning the gap. The V gene's germline CDR1 is MNHEY and CDR2 SVGEGT. CDR3 length: 14 residues. The CDR3 reads CASSYAQAGQKLFF. The CDR3 DNA sequence: TGTGCCAGCAGTTACGCGCAGGCCGGTCAAAAACTGTTTTTT.

The chain joins TRBV5-1 to TRBJ2-7, with 7 bases lining up with TRBD1. Germline CDR1 and CDR2: SGHRS and YFSETQ. The CDR3 is made up of 15 amino acids. V was pared by 0 bases and J by 3 bases, with 6 bases of the junction left unmatched. The CDR3 region has the DNA TGCGCCAGCAGCTTGGAGGCGACAGGGCACTACGAGCAGTACTTC. This codes for CASSLEATGHYEQYF.

CDR3 nucleotides: TGTGCCAGCAAAGGGGGGTCACTAGCGGGAGTCGGGGATGAGCAGTTCTTC. This gives the protein CASKGGSLAGVGDEQFF. This chain links TRBV2 with TRBJ2-1, with 11 bases matching TRBD2. Germline-derived CDR1 and CDR2 are SNHLY and FYNNEI. With 7 bases clipped from V and 8 bases from J, the junction kept 16 bases outside the gene matches. The CDR3 consists of 17 residues.

The V and J genes are TRBV28 and TRBJ2-5; 7 bases align to TRBD2. V shed 3 bases and J 5 bases; nucleotides not matched to a gene: 6. There are 14 residues in the CDR3. Germline V gene data show CDR1 as MDHEN and CDR2 as SYDVKM. The CDR3 DNA is TGTGCCAGCAGTTTCAGCCTGGGAGGGGAGACCCAGTACTTC. Its translation is CASSFSLGGETQYF.

This chain uses TRBV27 with TRBJ1-1, with D perhaps TRBD1 (5 bases). Trimming removed 3 bases at V and 4 bases at J, with 9 bases between. This CDR3 has 13 amino acids. The germline V gene encodes CDR1 MNHEY and CDR2 SMNVEV (reference sequence). CDR3 loop: CASSLGGGTEAFF. For the CDR3, the DNA is TGTGCCAGCAGTTTGGGGGGGGGCACTGAAGCTTTCTTT.

The rearrangement uses TRBV7-2 and TRBJ1-1; D may be TRBD1 (6 bases). Germline V CDR1 and CDR2: SGHTA, FQGNSA. With 5 bases removed from V and 2 bases from J, the gap between germline ends came to 18 bases. The CDR3 is 16 residues long. As DNA, the CDR3 is TGTGCCAGCAGCCGCGACAGGATACAGCAAAACACTGAAGCTTTCTTT. It encodes CASSRDRIQQNTEAFF.

The gene calls are TRBV6-5 and TRBJ2-7; D remains unclear. This CDR3 has 11 amino acids. The germline CDR1 and CDR2 sequences are MNHEY and SVGAGI. Trimming removed 2 bases at V and 5 bases at J, with 4 bases between. The CDR3 coding sequence is TGTGCCAGCAGTTACAGCGACGAGCAGTACTTC. Amino acids: CASSYSDEQYF.